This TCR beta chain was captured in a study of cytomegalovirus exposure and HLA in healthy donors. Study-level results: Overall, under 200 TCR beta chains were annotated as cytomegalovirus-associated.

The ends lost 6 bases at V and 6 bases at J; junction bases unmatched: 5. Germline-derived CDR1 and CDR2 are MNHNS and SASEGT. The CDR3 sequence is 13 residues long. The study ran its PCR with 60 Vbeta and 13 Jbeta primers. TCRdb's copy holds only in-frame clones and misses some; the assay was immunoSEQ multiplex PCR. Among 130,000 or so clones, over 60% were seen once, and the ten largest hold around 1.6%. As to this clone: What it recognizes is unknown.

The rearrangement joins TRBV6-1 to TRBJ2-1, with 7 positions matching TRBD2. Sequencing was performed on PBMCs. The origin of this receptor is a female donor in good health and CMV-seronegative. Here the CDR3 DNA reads TGTGCCAGCAGCTTCGGGGAGGGCAATGAGCAGTTCTTC. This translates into CASSFGEGNEQFF.